This section outlines one T cell receptor (beta chain) sequence together with its context. Its antigen is as yet unknown. The entry originates in a study of OX40 agonist ivuxolimab in advanced cancers. Cycle 7 day 1, cycle 4 day 1, and baseline were the timepoints at which blood was sampled. Study results and caveats: Some of the lowest clonal expansion was seen in partial responders at 0.1-3.0 mg/kg. Dose levels from 0.1 to 3.0 mg/kg saw CD4+ and CD8+ blood T cells expand clonally by week 6.

TCRdb's table, derived via immunoSEQ multiplex PCR, lists solely in-frame clones and lacks some. The sample lists about 59,000 clones; approximately 80% were seen once. V lost 1 base and J lost 7; bases outside the gene matches: 5. This CDR3 comprises 16 residues. Looked up from germline, CDR1 is SEHNR and CDR2 is FQNEAQ (reference sequence). Sequenced here: CD4+ or CD8+ T cells sorted from blood, sampled in a trial of the OX40 agonist ivuxolimab. The clonotype was recovered from an adult with an advanced solid tumor such as melanoma, head and neck, liver or kidney cancer. The V call is TRBV7-9, the J call TRBJ2-1, with 12 bases matching TRBD2. CDR3 in amino acids: CASSLGRTSGINEQFF. The DNA of the CDR3 is TGTGCCAGCAGCTTAGGGCGGACTAGCGGGATTAATGAGCAGTTCTTC.